This entry lists 21 T cell receptor beta chains sequenced from one sample in a study of CD8 T cells in ankylosing spondylitis. Using its own MiXCR run on the 5' RACE reads, TCRdb lists one record per CDR3 protein. This table has about 160,000 distinct CDR3 sequences, around 16% appearing once. The sample consisted of blood, either unsorted or a sorted T cell fraction (not recorded which). All receptors derive from a male donor with ankylosing spondylitis or in good health (not recorded which).

The chain couples TRBV29-1 to TRBJ2-2; D is unresolved. The CDR3 totals 11 residues. Germline-derived CDR1 and CDR2 are SQVTM and ANQGSEA. Trimming left V 7 bases short and J 4 bases short, with 7 bases between. The chain's CDR3 is CSALGTGELFF. CDR3 coding DNA: TGCAGCGCTCTTGGCACCGGGGAGCTGTTTTTT.

This clonotype was picked up many times. In nucleotides, the CDR3 is TGTGCCAGTAGTCGACAGGGTGAGGACAAAAACATTCAGTACTTC. It is translated as CASSRQGEDKNIQYF. The genes are TRBV19 and TRBJ2-4; TRBD1 agrees at 7 bases. The CDR3 covers 15 residues. Germline V lookup: CDR1 LNHDA, CDR2 SQIVND (reference sequence). V lost 5 bases to trimming and J lost 3 bases; unmatched junction nucleotides: 7.

This clonotype was detected many times. The rearrangement joins TRBV2 to TRBJ1-2; D unresolved. Germline V gene lookup returns CDR1 SNHLY and CDR2 FYNNEI. This CDR3 is built from 11 residues. Trimming cost V 3 bases and J 4 bases, with 3 bases left between them. The CDR3 DNA reads TGTGCCAGCAGTGACCTCTATGGCTACACCTTC. Encoded protein: CASSDLYGYTF.

This clonotype was counted at least ten times. This sequence joins TRBV5-1 and TRBJ2-7, with D perhaps matching TRBD1 (6 bases). Trimming removed 4 bases from V and 0 bases from J, with 14 bases in between. The CDR3 totals 15 residues. Per germline, CDR1 SGHRS and CDR2 YFSETQ. The CDR3 DNA is TGCGCCAGCAGCCTGGTACAGGGCAGCTCCTACGAGCAGTACTTC. Its translation: CASSLVQGSSYEQYF.

The gene calls are TRBV7-6 and TRBJ2-7; 12 bases line up with TRBD1. The germline V gene encodes CDR1 SGHVS and CDR2 FNYEAQ. The length of the CDR3 is 16 residues. Trimming cost V 2 bases and J 4 bases; bases outside gene matches: 6. CDR3 amino acids: CASSLTPGQGAYEQYF. CDR3 nucleotides: TGTGCCAGCAGCTTAACCCCGGGACAGGGGGCTTACGAGCAGTACTTC.

There are many counts of this clonotype. This chain joins TRBV29-1 and TRBJ1-2, with 7 positions matching TRBD1. The CDR3 extends over 12 amino acids. The germline gives CDR1 SQVTM, CDR2 ANQGSEA. Trimming at V came to 5 bases and at J to 7 bases, leaving 7 bases not matched to a gene. CDR3 DNA: TGCAGCGTTTCCACAGGGGCGGGTGGCTACACCTTC. It translates to CSVSTGAGGYTF.

In this sample, this clonotype turned up many times. V gene TRBV10-3 combines with J gene TRBJ2-7; 7 bases are shared with TRBD1. Germline V gives CDR1 ENHRY, CDR2 SYGVKD. The CDR3 covers 14 residues. V gave up 6 bases and J gave up 0 bases; unmatched junction bases: 5. The CDR3 loop is CAISPGTASYEQYF. As DNA, the CDR3 is TGTGCCATCAGCCCCGGGACAGCCTCCTACGAGCAGTACTTC.

The J gene is TRBJ2-1, the V gene TRBV11-1; 10 bases are shared with TRBD2. The CDR3 has 18 residues. Germline lookup yields CDR1 SGHAT and CDR2 FQDESV (reference sequence). The ends lost 2 bases at V and 0 bases at J; junction bases unmatched: 7. CDR3: CASSLNDWTSGSYNEQFF. Written as DNA, the CDR3 is TGTGCCAGCAGCTTAAATGACTGGACTAGCGGCTCCTACAATGAGCAGTTCTTC.

The chain uses TRBV29-1 and TRBJ1-1, with TRBD1 matching over 8 bases. The V and J ends lost 6 bases and 5 bases, in that order; junction bases with no gene match: 11. The germline gives CDR1 SQVTM, CDR2 ANQGSEA. The CDR3 runs to 14 residues. CDR3 sequence: CSVLPGTGGTEAFF. The CDR3 DNA is TGCAGCGTCCTCCCCGGGACAGGCGGGACTGAAGCTTTCTTT.

This chain joins TRBV12-3 or TRBV12-4 and TRBJ1-5, with TRBD1 as a possible D gene (6 bases). This CDR3 is built from 13 residues. Trimming left V 3 bases short and J 7 bases short, with 10 bases between. The CDR3 coding sequence is TGTGCCAGCAGTTTTACCGGGGGCCAGCCCCAGCATTTT. This translates into CASSFTGGQPQHF.

This clonotype was observed at least ten times. V usage is TRBV15 and J usage is TRBJ1-1, with D uncertain. Germline CDR1 and CDR2: LNHNV and YYDKDF (reference sequence). This CDR3 comprises 14 residues. V shed 1 base and J shed 5 bases, with 11 bases lying between them. The CDR3 sequence is CATSRGRGGTEAFF. Here the CDR3 DNA reads TGTGCCACCAGCAGAGGTCGGGGAGGAACTGAAGCTTTCTTT.

This clonotype was seen many times. The J gene is TRBJ2-1, the V gene TRBV5-1; 11 bases line up with TRBD2. The V gene's germline CDR1 is SGHRS and CDR2 YFSETQ. V shed 4 bases and J 5 bases; nucleotides not matched to a gene: 2. The CDR3 spans 14 residues. The CDR3 DNA reads as TGCGCCAGCAGCGTACTAGCGGGAGACAATGAGCAGTTCTTC. It translates to CASSVLAGDNEQFF.

This clonotype has a count of ten or more. This chain uses TRBV20-1 with TRBJ2-3; D ambiguous. V was shortened by 5 bases and J by 5 bases, with 11 bases between the two germline ends. CDR3 length: 12 residues. Per the germline V gene, CDR1 is DFQATT and CDR2 is SNEGSKA (reference sequence). In DNA form, the CDR3 reads TGCAGTGCTTTACCGCAGATAGATACGCAGTATTTT. Residues: CSALPQIDTQYF.

J is TRBJ2-1 and V is TRBV27; D uncertain. The V end was cut by 6 bases, the J end by 4 bases, with 7 bases between. Germline-derived CDR1 and CDR2 are MNHEY and SMNVEV (reference sequence). The CDR3 is 12 residues long. CDR3 amino acids: CASRERYNEQFF. CDR3 coding DNA: TGTGCCAGCAGAGAGAGGTACAATGAGCAGTTCTTC.

This clonotype was seen only a few times. The gene calls are TRBV12-3 or TRBV12-4 and TRBJ1-1; 7 positions agree with TRBD1. Unmatched junction bases numbered 6, after V lost 5 bases and J lost 3 bases. This CDR3 contains 14 residues. CDR3 residues: CASSDRAEYTEAFF. As DNA, the CDR3 is TGTGCCAGCAGTGACAGGGCGGAGTACACTGAAGCTTTCTTT.

This clonotype was seen repeatedly, ten times or more. The rearrangement links TRBV6-6 to TRBJ1-1, with D possibly matching TRBD1 (5 bases). Germline loops: CDR1 MNHNY, CDR2 SVGAGI (reference sequence). The CDR3 has 13 amino acids. V shed 2 bases and J shed 1 base, with 5 bases lying between them. CDR3 coding DNA: TGTGCCAGCAGTTACGGACAGAACACTGAAGCTTTCTTT. This encodes CASSYGQNTEAFF.

The chain couples TRBV6-1 to TRBJ2-1; 14 bases line up with TRBD2. Germline assignment: CDR1 MNHNS and CDR2 SASEGT. With 8 bases clipped from V and 9 bases from J, the junction kept 9 bases outside the gene matches. CDR3 length: 15 amino acids. The CDR3 sequence: CASPSGTSGRLEQFF. DNA of the CDR3: TGTGCCAGCCCGTCCGGGACTAGCGGGAGACTTGAGCAGTTCTTC.

This clonotype has at least ten counts. The chain links TRBV5-1 to TRBJ2-1, with 9 bases that match TRBD2. Germline CDR1 reads SGHRS; CDR2 reads YFSETQ. CDR3 length equals 19 residues. Unmatched junction bases numbered 18, after V lost 4 bases and J lost 4 bases. The CDR3 here is CASSPPPIAGAVQYNEQFF. The CDR3 nucleotides read TGCGCCAGCAGCCCCCCTCCCATAGCGGGAGCGGTCCAGTACAATGAGCAGTTCTTC.

This clonotype has ten or more counts. The CDR3: CAWTGLAGGSYNEQFF. The CDR3 region has the DNA TGTGCCTGGACGGGACTAGCGGGAGGTTCCTACAATGAGCAGTTCTTC. The V call is TRBV30, the J call TRBJ2-1; 15 bases are a match to TRBD2. The ends lost 4 bases at V and 1 base at J; junction bases unmatched: 2. Germline V lookup: CDR1 GTSNPN, CDR2 SVGIG (reference sequence). The CDR3 is made up of 16 amino acids.

This clonotype showed up many times. V gene TRBV11-2 combines with J gene TRBJ2-7; 14 bases match TRBD2. The CDR3 has 19 residues. Trimming at V came to 4 bases and at J to 0 bases, leaving 11 bases not matched to a gene. Germline CDR1 and CDR2: SGHAT and FQNNGV. The DNA of the CDR3 is TGTGCCAGCAGCTCCCTGAGGGCCGGGACTAGCGGGGGCTCCTACGAGCAGTACTTC. Protein sequence: CASSSLRAGTSGGSYEQYF.

In this sample, this clonotype turned up many times. This chain joins TRBV5-1 and TRBJ2-7, with a weak D call TRBD2 (5 bases). The CDR3 totals 13 residues. Trimming took off 0 bases at V and 5 bases at J, with 9 bases between the two ends. In germline, CDR1 is SGHRS, CDR2 YFSETQ. DNA of the CDR3: TGCGCCAGCAGCTTGGGGGGAGAGGACGAGCAGTACTTC. Protein product: CASSLGGEDEQYF.